These T cell receptor beta chains were read from a single sample in a study of blood T cells in healthy people across ages. TCRdb fed the 5' RACE reads into MiXCR, producing one record per CDR3 protein. Seen here are 700,000 to 850,000 distinct CDR3 sequences, approximately 35% observed once, and the top ten hold about an eighth. Sequencing was done on a sample of blood. These receptors all stem from a man aged 18 to 35 in good health. The CDR3 runs from the conserved cysteine through the conserved F or W. Each record gives: J gene, D gene, CDR3 length, clone size, V gene, CDR3 protein, CDR3 DNA. D genes are given only for firm matches. Size is stated for part of the rows, as once, few or many counts, or as a class when the clone is expanded.

TRBJ2-1,TRBD2,14,many,TRBV12-3/TRBV12-4,CASSLTSGGNEQFF,TGTGCCAGCAGTTTGACTAGCGGGGGGAATGAGCAGTTCTTC
TRBJ1-2,NA,13,NA,TRBV2,CASNIRINYGYTF,TGTGCCAGCAATATAAGAATAAACTATGGCTACACCTTC
TRBJ2-1,TRBD2,14,NA,TRBV20-1,CSAKLAGSYNEQFF,TGCAGTGCCAAACTAGCGGGGAGTTACAATGAGCAGTTCTTC
TRBJ1-2,NA,13,NA,TRBV18,CASSLAAPDGYTF,TGTGCCAGCTCACTGGCAGCCCCCGATGGCTACACCTTC
TRBJ1-4,NA,16,few,TRBV20-1,CSATGQGGSEDEKLFF,TGCAGTGCCACAGGGCAGGGAGGTAGTGAGGATGAAAAACTGTTTTTT
TRBJ2-7,NA,12,NA,TRBV2,CAGSRTGYEQYF,TGTGCCGGCTCCCGGACGGGGTACGAGCAGTACTTC
TRBJ2-3,NA,14,NA,TRBV5-5,CASLVTASTDTQYF,TGTGCCAGCCTCGTTACGGCCAGCACAGATACGCAGTATTTT
TRBJ2-7,NA,12,NA,TRBV9,CASSVASNEQYF,TGCGCCAGCAGCGTGGCTAGCAATGAGCAGTACTTC
TRBJ1-2,NA,11,NA,TRBV6-5,CASRGEVGYTF,TGTGCCAGCAGGGGTGAGGTTGGCTACACCTTC
TRBJ1-5,NA,15,few,TRBV4-1,CASSQVWSGMHPQHF,TGCGCCAGCAGCCAAGTATGGTCAGGTATGCACCCCCAGCATTTT
TRBJ2-7,NA,14,NA,TRBV27,CASMEGGIYNEQYF,TGTGCCAGCATGGAAGGGGGGATCTACAATGAGCAGTACTTC
TRBJ1-1,TRBD1,13,few,TRBV5-1,CASKEGAWTEAFF,TGCGCCAGTAAGGAGGGGGCTTGGACTGAAGCTTTCTTT
TRBJ2-3,TRBD2,18,NA,TRBV4-1,CASSQEGGSGGLTDTQYF,TGCGCCAGCAGCCAAGAAGGAGGTAGCGGGGGACTCACAGATACGCAGTATTTT
TRBJ2-3,TRBD1,16,NA,TRBV7-9,CASSRQGAVDTDTQYF,TGTGCCAGCAGCAGACAGGGGGCAGTTGACACAGATACGCAGTATTTT
TRBJ2-7,NA,13,few,TRBV6-6,CASRPSASYEQYF,TGTGCCAGCCGCCCTTCTGCCTCCTACGAGCAGTACTTC
TRBJ1-1,NA,15,NA,TRBV21-1,CTSSSKQGRWTEAFF,TGTACCAGCAGCAGTAAACAGGGACGGTGGACTGAAGCTTTCTTT
TRBJ1-2,NA,14,NA,TRBV7-9,CASSLETGSNGYTF,TGTGCCAGCAGCTTAGAAACGGGGTCCAATGGCTACACCTTC
TRBJ2-3,NA,16,few,TRBV6-2/TRBV6-3,CASTGPAGISTDTQYF,TGTGCCAGCACCGGACCCGCTGGAATTTCTACAGATACGCAGTATTTT
TRBJ1-1,NA,13,NA,TRBV12-3/TRBV12-4,CASRPGWETEAFF,TGTGCCAGCAGACCCGGTTGGGAAACTGAAGCTTTCTTT
TRBJ1-5,NA,12,few,TRBV6-2/TRBV6-3,CASSFGGEVQHF,TGTGCCAGCAGTTTCGGAGGCGAGGTCCAGCATTTT
TRBJ2-7,NA,14,once,TRBV11-2,CASSLNPNSYEQYF,TGTGCCAGCAGCCTGAACCCTAACTCCTACGAGCAGTACTTC
TRBJ1-6,NA,14,few,TRBV7-2,CASSSRQPNSPPHF,TGTGCCAGCAGCTCAAGACAGCCTAATTCACCCCCCCACTTT
TRBJ2-5,NA,15,many,TRBV12-3/TRBV12-4,CASSLAGRDQETQYF,TGTGCCAGCAGTTTAGCTGGCAGGGACCAAGAGACCCAGTACTTC
TRBJ2-3,TRBD1,21,NA,TRBV6-5,CASSFDPPGQGRLGYTDTQYF,TGTGCCAGCAGTTTCGACCCTCCGGGACAGGGGAGGTTGGGTTACACAGATACGCAGTATTTT
TRBJ2-5,TRBD2,18,many,TRBV18,CASSPPDTLNGGAETQYF,TGTGCCAGCTCACCACCCGACACCCTTAACGGGGGGGCTGAGACCCAGTACTTC
TRBJ2-3,TRBD1,14,NA,TRBV4-3,CAGSRGQGTDTQYF,TGCGCCGGCAGCCGCGGACAGGGGACAGATACGCAGTATTTT
TRBJ2-1,NA,13,many,TRBV20-1,CSASRRALNEQFF,TGCAGTGCCTCCCGACGGGCCCTCAATGAGCAGTTCTTC
TRBJ2-1,NA,15,NA,TRBV9,CASSVEDTSYNGQFF,TGTGCCAGCAGCGTAGAAGACACCTCCTACAATGGGCAGTTCTTC
TRBJ2-3,TRBD1,14,once,TRBV12-3/TRBV12-4,CASRTGVRTDTQYF,TGTGCCAGCCGGACAGGGGTTCGCACAGATACGCAGTATTTT
TRBJ2-5,TRBD2,17,NA,TRBV10-3,CAISDPGTSGAQETQYF,TGTGCCATCAGTGATCCCGGGACTAGCGGAGCTCAAGAGACCCAGTACTTC
TRBJ2-1,TRBD1,15,many,TRBV10-3,CAITQGASAYNEQFF,TGTGCCATCACGCAGGGGGCAAGTGCCTACAATGAGCAGTTCTTC
TRBJ1-2,TRBD1,13,NA,TRBV12-3/TRBV12-4,CASTNPGQGGYTF,TGTGCCAGCACCAACCCCGGACAGGGGGGCTACACCTTC
TRBJ1-1,NA,13,few,TRBV4-3,CASSQGWTAEAFF,TGCGCCAGCAGCCAAGGTTGGACAGCTGAAGCTTTCTTT
TRBJ2-3,NA,14,NA,TRBV7-2,CASSSYRLTDTQYF,TGTGCCAGCAGCTCCTATAGACTAACAGATACGCAGTATTTT
TRBJ2-2,NA,18,NA,TRBV7-3,CASSLTPLRSSETGELFF,TGTGCCAGCAGCTTAACCCCACTCAGATCCTCGGAAACCGGGGAGCTGTTTTTT
TRBJ1-2,NA,12,few,TRBV20-1,CSAKGENYGYTF,TGCAGTGCCAAGGGGGAAAACTATGGCTACACCTTC
TRBJ2-1,TRBD1,15,many,TRBV12-3/TRBV12-4,CASSFGQGYYNEQFF,TGTGCCAGCAGTTTTGGACAGGGATACTACAATGAGCAGTTCTTC
TRBJ2-7,TRBD1,15,NA,TRBV6-2/TRBV6-3,CASSRDRGDTNEQYF,TGTGCCAGCAGTCGCGACAGGGGCGACACTAACGAGCAGTACTTC
TRBJ2-1,TRBD1,20,NA,TRBV6-5,CASSYYSLFTGQGGGNEQFF,TGTGCCAGCAGTTACTATAGTCTATTTACGGGACAGGGGGGGGGCAATGAGCAGTTCTTC
TRBJ2-2,NA,12,many,TRBV5-1,CASSLNTGELFF,TGTGCCAGCAGCTTAAACACCGGGGAGCTGTTTTTT
TRBJ2-1,NA,13,NA,TRBV12-3/TRBV12-4,CASTNQAPGEQFF,TGTGCCAGCACCAATCAGGCCCCGGGGGAGCAGTTCTTC
TRBJ1-5,NA,16,NA,TRBV18,CASSPKQGYSNQPQHF,TGTGCCAGCTCACCGAAACAGGGATATAGCAATCAGCCCCAGCATTTT
TRBJ2-3,NA,15,few,TRBV12-3/TRBV12-4,CASSSRLEGTDTQYF,TGTGCCAGCAGTTCTAGGCTAGAGGGCACAGATACGCAGTATTTT
TRBJ2-4,TRBD1,16,NA,TRBV4-3,CASSRFLAQGVNIQYF,TGCGCCAGCAGCCGATTCCTGGCGCAGGGGGTAAACATTCAGTACTTC
TRBJ2-5,NA,13,NA,TRBV7-2,CASSIGELETQYF,TGTGCCAGCAGCATTGGGGAGTTGGAGACCCAGTACTTC
TRBJ2-7,TRBD2,14,NA,TRBV4-2,CASSIGLAGDEQYF,TGTGCCAGCAGCATCGGGCTAGCGGGAGACGAGCAGTACTTC
TRBJ2-5,NA,14,NA,TRBV18,CASSPAGTQETQYF,TGTGCCAGCTCACCAGCAGGTACCCAAGAGACCCAGTACTTC
TRBJ2-1,NA,14,NA,TRBV7-2,CASSRGGGWNEQFF,TGTGCCAGCAGTCGAGGAGGGGGCTGGAATGAGCAGTTCTTC
TRBJ2-5,NA,13,NA,TRBV15,CATTRRAQETQYF,TGTGCCACCACCCGTCGGGCTCAAGAGACCCAGTACTTC
TRBJ2-3,TRBD1,16,NA,TRBV29-1,CSVYPGQGVSTDTQNF,TGCAGCGTTTACCCCGGACAGGGTGTGAGCACAGATACGCAGAATTTT
TRBJ2-7,NA,14,NA,TRBV10-3,CTISEGQDAYEQYF,TGTACCATCAGTGAGGGCCAGGATGCCTACGAGCAGTACTTC
TRBJ2-2,TRBD1,17,few,TRBV12-3/TRBV12-4,CASSLVTGASNTGELFF,TGTGCCAGCAGTTTGGTCACAGGGGCTTCGAACACCGGGGAGCTGTTTTTT
TRBJ1-5,TRBD1,14,many,TRBV12-3/TRBV12-4,CASSPGTDNQPQHF,TGTGCCAGCAGTCCAGGGACAGACAATCAGCCCCAGCATTTT
TRBJ2-1,NA,13,NA,TRBV4-3,CASSLRASSEQFF,TGCGCCAGCAGCCTAAGGGCTTCCTCGGAGCAGTTCTTC
TRBJ2-7,TRBD2,15,few,TRBV13,CASSLGASGGGEQYF,TGTGCCAGCAGCTTAGGGGCTAGCGGGGGCGGCGAGCAGTACTTC